A single sample is the source of the 14 T cell receptor beta chains below, sequenced in a study of PD-1 blockade in classical Hodgkin lymphoma. The assay was immunoSEQ multiplex PCR, and TCRdb's table has in-frame clones only and misses some. The data contain under 40,000 clones, roughly four fifths of them singletons. Described time point: cycle 4 day 1 (C4D1), after more than five weeks of nivolumab. Each and every patient relapsed after autologous stem cell transplantation, and patients got differing brentuximab vedotin exposure. The sample in question was peripheral blood mononuclear cells (PBMCs), obtained before the fourth cycle of nivolumab. These receptors came from a human donor with classical Hodgkin lymphoma.

The V and J genes are TRBV19 and TRBJ1-2; D is unclear. Germline assignment: CDR1 LNHDA and CDR2 SQIVND (reference sequence). There are 12 residues in the CDR3. Trimming took 6 bases from V and 8 from J, leaving 13 bases between them. In nucleotides, the CDR3 is TGTGCCAGTAGGTTAGGGATCGGCGGCTACACCTTC. It specifies CASRLGIGGYTF.

The J gene is TRBJ2-7, the V gene TRBV7-6; 7 nucleotides agree with TRBD2. The CDR3 covers 18 residues. Germline CDR1 reads SGHVS; CDR2 reads FNYEAQ. Trimming took 1 base from V and 3 from J; bases not matched to a gene: 15. The DNA for the CDR3 is TGTGCCAGCAGCTTAGATGGGGGGGAGCAGGGTGGAAGCTACGAGCAGTACGTC. It translates to CASSLDGGEQGGSYEQYV.

The V call is TRBV6-1, the J call TRBJ2-7; no reliable D call. The CDR3 contains 15 residues. V was cut by 4 bases and J by 7 bases, with 20 bases left in between. Germline CDR1 MNHNS, CDR2 SASEGT. The chain's CDR3 is CASSVPQAPLEEQYF. CDR3 nucleotide sequence: TGTGCCAGCAGTGTACCCCAAGCTCCATTGGAAGAGCAGTACTTC.

This clone was counted only a few times. The chain links TRBV7-8 to TRBJ2-7; tentative D call: TRBD2 (6 bases). Trimming removed 7 bases from V and 2 bases from J, with 12 bases in between. CDR3 length equals 13 residues. Germline assignment: CDR1 SGHVS and CDR2 FQNEAQ. CDR3 protein: CASNEDYTYEQYF. The CDR3 nucleotides are TGTGCCAGCAACGAGGACTACACCTACGAGCAGTACTTC.

The rearrangement links TRBV5-5 to TRBJ2-5, with D maybe TRBD1 (6 bases). The germline V gene encodes CDR1 SGHKS and CDR2 YYEKEE (reference sequence). The CDR3 covers 15 residues. Trimming pared 4 bases from V and 5 bases from J, leaving 18 bases between. This chain's CDR3 is CASSKEWGLKETQYF. The CDR3 coding sequence is TGTGCCAGCAGCAAGGAGTGGGGGCTGAAGGAGACCCAGTACTTC.

CDR3 DNA: TGTGCCAGCAGCCCCGTGGGGCCTAGAGGATCAGATACGCAGTATTTT. Protein sequence: CASSPVGPRGSDTQYF. The chain recombines TRBV4-2 with TRBJ2-3, with D perhaps TRBD1 (5 bases). Germline CDR1 is LGHNA and CDR2 is YNFKEQ. The CDR3 consists of 16 residues. V was trimmed by 4 bases and J by 4 bases, leaving 18 bases between them.

This clone was seen just once. The CDR3 DNA follows: TGTGCCAGCAGTTGGGGTCCCAAAAACATTCAGTACTTC. It translates to CASSWGPKNIQYF. This sequence joins TRBV27 and TRBJ2-4; D call uncertain. The CDR3 runs to 13 residues. Germline values: CDR1 MNHEY, CDR2 SMNVEV (reference sequence). Trimming took 4 bases from V and 2 from J, leaving 6 bases between them.

The V call is TRBV6-6, the J call TRBJ1-2, with 7 bases fitting TRBD1. V dropped 2 bases and J dropped 6; count of bases not matched to a gene: 12. Germline V lookup: CDR1 MNHNY, CDR2 SVGAGI (reference sequence). The CDR3 runs to 16 residues. The CDR3 DNA reads as TGTGCCAGCAGTTACGGACAGGAGGGCCTGAACAATGGCTACACCTTC. This encodes CASSYGQEGLNNGYTF.

This clone is a singleton in its sample. This chain uses TRBV19 with TRBJ1-1, with TRBD1 identical over 10 bases. Germline loops: CDR1 LNHDA, CDR2 SQIVND (reference sequence). Trimming cost V 6 bases and J 5 bases; bases outside gene matches: 6. The CDR3 is 14 residues long. As DNA, the CDR3 is TGTGCCAGTAGCATACCGGGACAGGGGACTGAAGCTTTCTTT. The encoded protein is CASSIPGQGTEAFF. Filled out from reference TRBV19 and TRBJ1-1, the complete variable domain reads DGGITQSPKYLFRKEGQNVTLSCEQNLNHDAMYWYRQDPGQGLRLIYYSQIVNDFQKGDIAEGYSVSREKKESFPLTVTSAQKNPTAFYLCASSIPGQGTEAFFGQGTRLTVV.

CDR3 sequence (DNA): TGTGCCAGCTCACCCCAATTGGACTATGGCTACACCTTC. As protein: CASSPQLDYGYTF. The chain links TRBV18 to TRBJ1-2; D not certain. This CDR3 is 13 amino acids long. The germline gives CDR1 KGHSH, CDR2 LQKENI. V lost 3 bases to trimming and J lost 3 bases, with 8 bases between them. The variable domain in full, with the rest retrieved from reference TRBV18 and TRBJ1-2, is NAGVMQNPRHLVRRRGQEARLRCSPMKGHSHVYWYRQLPEEGLKFMVYLQKENIIDESGMPKERFSAEFPKEGPSILRIQQVVRGDSAAYFCASSPQLDYGYTFGSGTRLTVV.

Notes on this clone: The sample carries other DNA sequences with the same CDR3. V usage is TRBV6-4 and J usage is TRBJ2-3; TRBD2 matches 8 bases. V lost 3 bases to trimming and J lost 1 base; unmatched junction nucleotides: 0. Germline V CDR1 and CDR2: MRHNA, SNTAGT. The CDR3 contains 14 residues. CDR3 protein: CASSEAGGTDTQYF. CDR3 DNA sequence: TGTGCCAGCAGTGAAGCGGGGGGCACAGATACGCAGTATTTT.

The rearrangement uses TRBV5-1 and TRBJ2-7, with 7 bases matching TRBD1. The CDR3 covers 15 residues. CDR1 is SGHRS and CDR2 is YFSETQ in the germline V gene. The V and J ends lost 2 bases and 0 bases, in that order; junction bases with no gene match: 5. The CDR3 DNA is TGCGCCAGCAGCTTAAAACAGGGGCGCTCCTACGAGCAGTACTTC. It encodes CASSLKQGRSYEQYF.

V usage is TRBV28 and J usage is TRBJ1-5, with D possibly TRBD1 on 5 matching bases. Germline V lookup: CDR1 MDHEN, CDR2 SYDVKM. This CDR3 contains 15 residues. V was pared by 2 bases and J by 2 bases, with 10 bases between. This chain's CDR3 is CASSLGGGGNQPQHF. The CDR3 DNA is TGTGCCAGCAGTTTAGGGGGTGGTGGCAATCAGCCCCAGCATTTT.

V gene TRBV7-8 combines with J gene TRBJ1-4; D might be TRBD1 (6 bases). The CDR3 is made up of 14 amino acids. In germline, CDR1 is SGHVS, CDR2 FQNEAQ. The V end was cut by 5 bases, the J end by 2 bases, with 9 bases between. The DNA for the CDR3 is TGTGCCAGCAGCCGGGGGGCTACTAATGAAAAACTGTTTTTT. This encodes CASSRGATNEKLFF.